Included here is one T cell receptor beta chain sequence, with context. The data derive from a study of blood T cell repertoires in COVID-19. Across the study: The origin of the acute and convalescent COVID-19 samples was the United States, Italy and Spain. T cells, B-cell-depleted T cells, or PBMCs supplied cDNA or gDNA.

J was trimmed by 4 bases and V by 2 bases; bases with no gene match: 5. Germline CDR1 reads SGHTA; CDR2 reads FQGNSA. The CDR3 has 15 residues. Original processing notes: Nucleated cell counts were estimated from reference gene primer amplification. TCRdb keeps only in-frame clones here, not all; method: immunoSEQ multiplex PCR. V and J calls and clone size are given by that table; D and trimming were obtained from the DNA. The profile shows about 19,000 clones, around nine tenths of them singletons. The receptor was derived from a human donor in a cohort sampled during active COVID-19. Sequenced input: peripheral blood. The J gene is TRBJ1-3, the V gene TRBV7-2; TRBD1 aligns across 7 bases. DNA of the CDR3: TGTGCCAGCAGCTTAAATCCAGGGGGAGGAAACACCATATATTTT. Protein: CASSLNPGGGNTIYF.